The entry that follows covers one TCR beta chain sequence. The target antigen is unknown. Full-length variable regions came from constant-region reverse primers plus semi-nested Nested Universal Primer A PCR. Using its own MiXCR run on the 5' RACE reads, TCRdb lists one record per CDR3 protein. This sample has 6,700 or so distinct CDR3 sequences, with 55% to 70% found just once. Findings and limits, study-wide: Greatest tumor Treg TCR overlap was with tumor naive CD4+ cells.

Memory CD4+ cells were defined as CD4+CD45RO+CD25-. After removal of 3 bases from V and 4 bases from J, the junction contained 10 bases not matched to a gene. CDR3 length: 17 residues. This clonotype was obtained from a female donor with breast cancer. The chain recombines TRBV12-3 or TRBV12-4 with TRBJ2-1; TRBD2 matches at 9 bases. The specimen sequenced was tumor-infiltrating memory CD4+ T cells sorted from the breast tumor. Subset indicated: memory CD4+ T cells, CD4+CD45RO+CD25-. In DNA form, the CDR3 reads TGTGCCAGCAGTTTCGGGCTAGCGGGATCCTTTTACAATGAGCAGTTCTTC. Protein: CASSFGLAGSFYNEQFF.